What follows describes a single TCR beta chain. MiXCR was run by TCRdb on the 5' RACE reads, yielding one entry per CDR3 protein. The sample yields more than 85,000 distinct CDR3 sequences, under 20% seen once. The record originates from a study of T cells of healthy individuals. The germline gives CDR1 DFQATT, CDR2 SNEGSKA (reference sequence). The CDR3 runs 12 residues. V lost 4 bases and J 2 bases, leaving 6 bases between the germline ends. The clonotype originates from a human donor in good health. The V gene is TRBV20-1, the J gene TRBJ2-1; possible D gene TRBD2, 6 bases. The CDR3 DNA is TGCAGTGCTATAGCGGCCTACAATGAGCAGTTCTTC. This translates into CSAIAAYNEQFF.